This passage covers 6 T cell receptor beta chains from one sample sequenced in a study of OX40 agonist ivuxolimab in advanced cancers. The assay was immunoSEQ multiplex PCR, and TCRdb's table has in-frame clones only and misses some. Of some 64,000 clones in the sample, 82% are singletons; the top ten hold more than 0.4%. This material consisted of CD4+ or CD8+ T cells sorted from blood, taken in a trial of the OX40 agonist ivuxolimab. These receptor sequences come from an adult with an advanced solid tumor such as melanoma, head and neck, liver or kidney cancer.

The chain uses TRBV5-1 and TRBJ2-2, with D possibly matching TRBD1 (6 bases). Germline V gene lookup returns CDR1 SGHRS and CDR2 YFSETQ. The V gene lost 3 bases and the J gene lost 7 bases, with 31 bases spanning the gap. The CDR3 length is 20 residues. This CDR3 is CASSYSTLTGEKRSSGELFF. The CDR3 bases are TGCGCCAGCAGCTACTCAACTCTGACAGGTGAAAAAAGGTCCAGCGGGGAGCTGTTTTTT.

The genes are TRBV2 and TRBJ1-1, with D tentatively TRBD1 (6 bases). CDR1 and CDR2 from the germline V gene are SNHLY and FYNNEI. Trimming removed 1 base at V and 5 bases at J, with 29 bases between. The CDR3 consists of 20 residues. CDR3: CASSEVSLGTFSGYGTEAFF. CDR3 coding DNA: TGTGCCAGCAGTGAAGTCTCGCTTGGGACATTCTCCGGGTATGGGACTGAAGCTTTCTTT.

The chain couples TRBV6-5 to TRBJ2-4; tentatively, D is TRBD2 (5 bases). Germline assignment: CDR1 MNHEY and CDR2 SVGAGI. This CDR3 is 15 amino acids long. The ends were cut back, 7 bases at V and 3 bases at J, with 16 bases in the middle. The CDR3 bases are TGTGCCAGCACTACGACATTTCGGGGCAAAAACATTCAGTACTTC. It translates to CASTTTFRGKNIQYF.

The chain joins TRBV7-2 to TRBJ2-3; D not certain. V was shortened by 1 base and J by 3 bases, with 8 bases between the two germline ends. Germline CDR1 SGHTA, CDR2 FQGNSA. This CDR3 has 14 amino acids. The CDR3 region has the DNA TGTGCCAGCAGCTTAGGGATAGGGACAGATACGCAGTATTTT. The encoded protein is CASSLGIGTDTQYF.

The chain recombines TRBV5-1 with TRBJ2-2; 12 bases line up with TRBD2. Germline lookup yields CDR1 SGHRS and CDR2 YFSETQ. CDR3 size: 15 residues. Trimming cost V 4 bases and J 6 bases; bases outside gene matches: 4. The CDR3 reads CASSVTSGRPGELFF. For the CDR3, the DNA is TGCGCCAGCAGCGTTACTAGCGGGAGGCCCGGGGAGCTGTTTTTT.

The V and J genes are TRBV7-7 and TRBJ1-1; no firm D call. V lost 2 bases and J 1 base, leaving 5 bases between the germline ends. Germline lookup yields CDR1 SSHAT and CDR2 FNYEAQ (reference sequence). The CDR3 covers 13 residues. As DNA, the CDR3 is TGTGCCAGCAGCTTAAGTAAGAACACTGAAGCTTTCTTT. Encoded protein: CASSLSKNTEAFF. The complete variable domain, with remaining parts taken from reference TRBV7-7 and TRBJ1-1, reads GAGVSQSPRYKVTKRGQDVTLRCDPISSHATLYWYQQALGQGPEFLTYFNYEAQPDKSGLPSDRFSAERPEGSISTLTIQRTEQRDSAMYRCASSLSKNTEAFFGQGTRLTVV.